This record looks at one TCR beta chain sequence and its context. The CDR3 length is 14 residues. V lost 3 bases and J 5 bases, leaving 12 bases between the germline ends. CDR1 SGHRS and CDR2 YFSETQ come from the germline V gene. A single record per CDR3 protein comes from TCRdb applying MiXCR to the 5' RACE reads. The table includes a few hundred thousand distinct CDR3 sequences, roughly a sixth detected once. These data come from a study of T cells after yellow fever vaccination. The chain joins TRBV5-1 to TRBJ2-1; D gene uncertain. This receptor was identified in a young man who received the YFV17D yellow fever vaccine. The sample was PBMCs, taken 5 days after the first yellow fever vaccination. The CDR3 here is CASSSGSKNNEQFF. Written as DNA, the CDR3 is TGCGCCAGCAGCTCCGGAAGTAAGAACAATGAGCAGTTCTTC.